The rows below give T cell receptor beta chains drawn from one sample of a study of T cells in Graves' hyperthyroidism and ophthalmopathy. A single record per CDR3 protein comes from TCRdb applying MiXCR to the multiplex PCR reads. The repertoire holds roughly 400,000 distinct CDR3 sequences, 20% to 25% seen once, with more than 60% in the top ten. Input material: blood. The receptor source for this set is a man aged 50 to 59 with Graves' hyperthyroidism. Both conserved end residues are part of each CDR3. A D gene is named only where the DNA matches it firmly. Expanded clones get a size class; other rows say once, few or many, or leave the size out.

cdr3_aa: CASSLGGLAGVETQYF; cdr3_nt: TGCGCCAGCAGCTTGGGAGGACTAGCGGGAGTTGAGACCCAGTACTTC; j_call: TRBJ2-5; v_call: TRBV5-1; clone_size: few; d_call: TRBD2; cdr3_length: 16
cdr3_aa: CASSFAPHRGRDTQYF; cdr3_nt: TGTGCCAGCAGCTTCGCCCCTCATAGGGGGAGAGATACGCAGTATTTT; j_call: TRBJ2-3; v_call: TRBV7-3; clone_size: NA; d_call: NA; cdr3_length: 16
cdr3_aa: CASSLNTVGTDTQYF; cdr3_nt: TGTGCCAGCAGTTTAAACACCGTAGGCACAGATACGCAGTATTTT; j_call: TRBJ2-3; v_call: TRBV27; clone_size: few; d_call: NA; cdr3_length: 15
cdr3_aa: CASSYSRGGTEAFF; cdr3_nt: TGTGCCAGCAGTTACTCGAGAGGGGGCACTGAAGCTTTCTTT; j_call: TRBJ1-1; v_call: TRBV6-6; clone_size: many; d_call: NA; cdr3_length: 14
cdr3_aa: CSVVTRQGLQETQYF; cdr3_nt: TGCAGTGTAGTGACCCGACAGGGCTTACAAGAGACCCAGTACTTC; j_call: TRBJ2-5; v_call: TRBV20-1; clone_size: few; d_call: TRBD1; cdr3_length: 15
cdr3_aa: CSVEITDTQYF; cdr3_nt: TGCAGCGTTGAAATCACAGATACGCAGTATTTT; j_call: TRBJ2-3; v_call: TRBV29-1; clone_size: NA; d_call: NA; cdr3_length: 11
cdr3_aa: CASSQTDNYGYTF; cdr3_nt: TGTGCCAGCAGTCAGACAGACAACTATGGCTACACCTTC; j_call: TRBJ1-2; v_call: TRBV2; clone_size: NA; d_call: NA; cdr3_length: 13
cdr3_aa: CASSLLWVPETQYF; cdr3_nt: TGTGCCAGCAGTTTACTCTGGGTCCCAGAGACCCAGTACTTC; j_call: TRBJ2-5; v_call: TRBV11-2; clone_size: many; d_call: NA; cdr3_length: 14
cdr3_aa: CASLGQRLYNEQFF; cdr3_nt: TGTGCCAGCTTGGGTCAACGCCTCTACAATGAGCAGTTCTTC; j_call: TRBJ2-1; v_call: TRBV6-1; clone_size: NA; d_call: NA; cdr3_length: 14
cdr3_aa: CASSSLSGHTGELFF; cdr3_nt: TGTGCCAGCAGCAGCCTAAGCGGACACACCGGGGAGCTGTTTTTT; j_call: TRBJ2-2; v_call: TRBV6-1; clone_size: NA; d_call: NA; cdr3_length: 15
cdr3_aa: CASSVATGTTEAFF; cdr3_nt: TGTGCCAGCAGCGTAGCTACGGGGACCACTGAAGCTTTCTTT; j_call: TRBJ1-1; v_call: TRBV9; clone_size: few; d_call: NA; cdr3_length: 14
cdr3_aa: CASSTQPSYNEQFF; cdr3_nt: TGTGCCAGCAGTACCCAGCCAAGCTACAATGAGCAGTTCTTC; j_call: TRBJ2-1; v_call: TRBV6-1; clone_size: NA; d_call: NA; cdr3_length: 14
cdr3_aa: CAISRAEVTNYGYTF; cdr3_nt: TGTGCCATCAGTAGGGCGGAGGTTACCAACTATGGCTACACCTTC; j_call: TRBJ1-2; v_call: TRBV10-3; clone_size: few; d_call: NA; cdr3_length: 15
cdr3_aa: CASSLSGTSGNNEQFF; cdr3_nt: TGTGCCAGCTCATTATCCGGGACTAGCGGGAACAATGAGCAGTTCTTC; j_call: TRBJ2-1; v_call: TRBV18; clone_size: NA; d_call: TRBD2; cdr3_length: 16
cdr3_aa: CSVERVEKMNTEAFF; cdr3_nt: TGCAGCGTTGAAAGGGTCGAGAAAATGAACACTGAAGCTTTCTTT; j_call: TRBJ1-1; v_call: TRBV29-1; clone_size: many; d_call: NA; cdr3_length: 15
cdr3_aa: CASSLVSGDQPQHF; cdr3_nt: TGTGCCAGCAGTTTAGTGTCAGGGGATCAGCCCCAGCATTTT; j_call: TRBJ1-5; v_call: TRBV27; clone_size: few; d_call: NA; cdr3_length: 14
cdr3_aa: CASSEERFYEQYF; cdr3_nt: TGTGCCAGCAGTGAAGAGAGGTTTTACGAGCAGTACTTC; j_call: TRBJ2-7; v_call: TRBV2; clone_size: many; d_call: NA; cdr3_length: 13
cdr3_aa: CASSEPGMSTEAFF; cdr3_nt: TGTGCCAGCAGTGAACCAGGGATGAGCACTGAAGCTTTCTTT; j_call: TRBJ1-1; v_call: TRBV25-1; clone_size: NA; d_call: NA; cdr3_length: 14
cdr3_aa: CASTGRGYGYTF; cdr3_nt: TGTGCCAGCACCGGACGGGGCTATGGCTACACCTTC; j_call: TRBJ1-2; v_call: TRBV28; clone_size: NA; d_call: NA; cdr3_length: 12
cdr3_aa: CASGRPSGAGELFF; cdr3_nt: TGTGCCAGCGGCCGCCCCTCGGGAGCCGGGGAGCTGTTTTTT; j_call: TRBJ2-2; v_call: TRBV6-2/TRBV6-3; clone_size: NA; d_call: NA; cdr3_length: 14
cdr3_aa: CAWSAGGVETQYF; cdr3_nt: TGTGCCTGGAGCGCAGGGGGAGTGGAGACCCAGTACTTC; j_call: TRBJ2-5; v_call: TRBV30; clone_size: NA; d_call: TRBD1; cdr3_length: 13
cdr3_aa: CAWEGRYNSPLHF; cdr3_nt: TGTGCCTGGGAGGGACGGTATAATTCACCCCTCCACTTT; j_call: TRBJ1-6; v_call: TRBV30; clone_size: NA; d_call: NA; cdr3_length: 13
cdr3_aa: CASSLGRGEKLFF; cdr3_nt: TGTGCCAGCAGCCTGGGGCGGGGTGAAAAACTGTTTTTT; j_call: TRBJ1-4; v_call: TRBV12-3/TRBV12-4; clone_size: NA; d_call: NA; cdr3_length: 13
cdr3_aa: CASSGQSSNQPQHF; cdr3_nt: TGTGCCAGCTCCGGACAGTCTAGCAATCAGCCCCAGCATTTT; j_call: TRBJ1-5; v_call: TRBV2; clone_size: NA; d_call: NA; cdr3_length: 14
cdr3_aa: CASSFFPDGTSNTEAFF; cdr3_nt: TGTGCCAGCAGCTTTTTTCCCGATGGGACATCGAACACTGAAGCTTTCTTT; j_call: TRBJ1-1; v_call: TRBV5-1; clone_size: few; d_call: NA; cdr3_length: 17
cdr3_aa: CASSWGSSNPHSPLHF; cdr3_nt: TGTGCCAGCAGTTGGGGGTCATCTAACCCTCATTCACCCCTCCACTTT; j_call: TRBJ1-6; v_call: TRBV12-3/TRBV12-4; clone_size: NA; d_call: NA; cdr3_length: 16
cdr3_aa: CASSLNMGRVSYTF; cdr3_nt: TGTGCCAGCAGCTTGAATATGGGGCGGGTTAGCTACACCTTC; j_call: TRBJ1-2; v_call: TRBV12-3/TRBV12-4; clone_size: NA; d_call: NA; cdr3_length: 14
cdr3_aa: CASSAPGQYNEQFF; cdr3_nt: TGTGCCAGCAGCGCCCCAGGCCAATACAATGAGCAGTTCTTC; j_call: TRBJ2-1; v_call: TRBV13; clone_size: NA; d_call: NA; cdr3_length: 14
cdr3_aa: CSATPTSGTADTQYF; cdr3_nt: TGCAGTGCTACTCCGACTAGCGGGACCGCAGATACGCAGTATTTT; j_call: TRBJ2-3; v_call: TRBV20-1; clone_size: NA; d_call: TRBD2; cdr3_length: 15
cdr3_aa: CASSSQGRGLTEAFF; cdr3_nt: TGTGCCAGCAGCTCACAGGGAAGAGGTTTGACTGAAGCTTTCTTT; j_call: TRBJ1-1; v_call: TRBV7-3; clone_size: once; d_call: NA; cdr3_length: 15
cdr3_aa: CSAHVGTDEQYF; cdr3_nt: TGCAGTGCTCACGTCGGGACCGACGAGCAGTACTTC; j_call: TRBJ2-7; v_call: TRBV20-1; clone_size: few; d_call: NA; cdr3_length: 12
cdr3_aa: CASSQGGQGEAFF; cdr3_nt: TGTGCCAGCAGCCAGGGGGGTCAGGGTGAAGCTTTCTTT; j_call: TRBJ1-1; v_call: TRBV28; clone_size: many; d_call: TRBD1; cdr3_length: 13
cdr3_aa: CASSLSDRGASYGYTF; cdr3_nt: TGTGCCAGCAGTTTATCGGACAGGGGGGCGTCCTATGGCTACACCTTC; j_call: TRBJ1-2; v_call: TRBV6-5; clone_size: many; d_call: TRBD1; cdr3_length: 16
cdr3_aa: CASSPGSEQPQHF; cdr3_nt: TGTGCCAGCAGTCCCGGGTCGGAGCAGCCCCAGCATTTT; j_call: TRBJ1-5; v_call: TRBV2; clone_size: NA; d_call: NA; cdr3_length: 13
cdr3_aa: CASSQARLHSVTDTQYF; cdr3_nt: TGTGCCAGCAGCCAGGCGCGGCTCCACTCGGTCACAGATACGCAGTATTTT; j_call: TRBJ2-3; v_call: TRBV3-1; clone_size: few; d_call: NA; cdr3_length: 17
cdr3_aa: CASLRGETTDTQYF; cdr3_nt: TGTGCCAGCCTCCGTGGGGAGACAACAGATACGCAGTATTTT; j_call: TRBJ2-3; v_call: TRBV28; clone_size: NA; d_call: NA; cdr3_length: 14
cdr3_aa: CATEQGRGNTIYF; cdr3_nt: TGTGCCACCGAACAGGGTCGTGGAAACACCATATATTTT; j_call: TRBJ1-3; v_call: TRBV6-1; clone_size: few; d_call: NA; cdr3_length: 13
cdr3_aa: CASSATTGAETEAFF; cdr3_nt: TGTGCCAGTAGTGCCACGACAGGGGCTGAAACTGAAGCTTTCTTT; j_call: TRBJ1-1; v_call: TRBV19; clone_size: NA; d_call: TRBD1; cdr3_length: 15
cdr3_aa: CAGSLGRLAGPYNEQFF; cdr3_nt: TGTGCCGGCAGCCTAGGGAGGCTAGCGGGACCCTACAATGAGCAGTTCTTC; j_call: TRBJ2-1; v_call: TRBV7-9; clone_size: NA; d_call: TRBD2; cdr3_length: 17
cdr3_aa: CASSLDLNFEQYF; cdr3_nt: TGTGCTAGCAGCTTAGATTTGAACTTCGAGCAGTACTTC; j_call: TRBJ2-7; v_call: TRBV7-7; clone_size: NA; d_call: NA; cdr3_length: 13
cdr3_aa: CASSSGFEQYF; cdr3_nt: TGTGCCAGCAGTTCTGGCTTCGAGCAGTACTTC; j_call: TRBJ2-7; v_call: TRBV12-3/TRBV12-4; clone_size: NA; d_call: NA; cdr3_length: 11
cdr3_aa: CASSADRGLSPGANVLTF; cdr3_nt: TGTGCCAGCAGCGCAGACAGGGGCCTAAGTCCTGGGGCCAACGTCCTGACTTTC; j_call: TRBJ2-6; v_call: TRBV7-8; clone_size: few; d_call: TRBD1; cdr3_length: 18
cdr3_aa: CASSLARPTLEAFF; cdr3_nt: TGTGCCAGCAGCTTAGCGCGTCCGACCCTTGAAGCTTTCTTT; j_call: TRBJ1-1; v_call: TRBV11-1; clone_size: NA; d_call: NA; cdr3_length: 14
cdr3_aa: CASSEARLQETQYF; cdr3_nt: TGTGCCAGCAGTGAAGCGCGTTTACAAGAGACCCAGTACTTC; j_call: TRBJ2-5; v_call: TRBV2; clone_size: few; d_call: NA; cdr3_length: 14
cdr3_aa: CAIVGQMSYEQYF; cdr3_nt: TGTGCCATCGTGGGGCAGATGTCCTACGAGCAGTACTTC; j_call: TRBJ2-7; v_call: TRBV12-3/TRBV12-4; clone_size: NA; d_call: NA; cdr3_length: 13
cdr3_aa: CASSRTGGNYEQYF; cdr3_nt: TGTGCCAGCAGCCGTACGGGGGGAAATTACGAGCAGTACTTC; j_call: TRBJ2-7; v_call: TRBV28; clone_size: many; d_call: TRBD2; cdr3_length: 14
cdr3_aa: CASSTYSRASGSAGTDTQYF; cdr3_nt: TGTGCCAGCAGTACATACTCTCGGGCTAGCGGGAGTGCAGGCACAGATACGCAGTATTTT; j_call: TRBJ2-3; v_call: TRBV6-2/TRBV6-3; clone_size: few; d_call: TRBD2; cdr3_length: 20
cdr3_aa: CASSLAPGGSQHF; cdr3_nt: TGTGCCAGCAGCTTAGCCCCAGGTGGAAGCCAGCATTTT; j_call: TRBJ1-5; v_call: TRBV7-9; clone_size: few; d_call: NA; cdr3_length: 13